The table lists the clone carrying this T cell receptor (beta chain) with many counts. TCRdb passed the RT-PCR reads through MiXCR, listing each CDR3 protein once. The data show about 960,000 distinct CDR3 sequences, around 17% seen once. This specimen belongs to a study of patients and donors after allogeneic stem cell transplantation. The CDR3 sequence is 13 residues long. CDR1 is SEHNR and CDR2 is FQNEAQ in the germline V gene (reference sequence). V was trimmed by 6 bases and J by 1 base, leaving 10 bases between them. The source material was blood, either unsorted or a sorted T cell fraction (not recorded which). The receptor's source is a human donor who was either an allogeneic HSCT recipient or a stem cell or donor lymphocyte infusion donor (not recorded which). It is not recorded whose cells these are; they may come from a transplant donor. The chain recombines TRBV7-9 with TRBJ2-7; D perhaps matches TRBD2 (5 bases). The chain's CDR3 is CASSWTGSYEQYF. CDR3 coding DNA: TGTGCCAGCAGTTGGACGGGATCCTACGAGCAGTACTTC.